This T cell receptor (beta chain) is drawn from a study of T-cell reconstitution after alpha-beta-depleted transplantation in children. Study conclusions and caveats: Several hundred graft clones that had expanded were reportedly the source of alpha-beta T cells about two months after transplant. T-cell numbers and diversity one year post-transplant derived largely from freshly generated T cells.

The V and J ends lost 8 bases and 1 base, in that order; junction bases with no gene match: 12. CDR3 length: 17 residues. During its preparation, the TCRbeta library received unique molecular identifiers. TCRdb fed the PCR reads into MiXCR, producing one record per CDR3 protein. The sample lists approximately 630,000 distinct CDR3 sequences, around 13% occurring once. This clonotype was observed at least ten times. Its antigen is currently unknown. This chain uses TRBV12-3 or TRBV12-4 with TRBJ2-1; 9 bases match TRBD2. This TCR came from a girl aged 2-9 years with congenital amegakaryocytic thrombocytopenia, due to receive a stem cell transplant. This specimen was PBMCs, taken before TCRalphabeta/CD19-depleted stem cell transplant. Here the CDR3 DNA reads TGTGCCAGCTCCTTCCCTGAGGCGGGAGGGTCCTACAATGAGCAGTTCTTC. This gives the protein CASSFPEAGGSYNEQFF.